This T cell receptor beta chain was captured by sequencing in a study of T cell responses to AZD1222 COVID-19 vaccine. Study results and caveats: Spike-wide coverage was observed for vaccine-associated CD4 TCRs, with dominant responses at 160-218 and 743-854. Donors were largely white British and mainly female; clonal diversity was possibly underestimated.

V was clipped by 5 bases and J by 0 bases; unmatched bases: 7. Germline V CDR1 and CDR2: ENHRY, SYGVKD. This CDR3 contains 16 residues. With respect to this clone: Its matching antigen is unknown.

Repertoires were generated with immunoSEQ multiplex PCR, while TCRdb's copy carries only in-frame clones and drops some. The table records more than 100,000 clones, more than 85% of them present only once. The sequence was obtained from an adult in good health. The specimen comprised peripheral blood, sampled on day 0 of AZD1222 vaccination. J is TRBJ1-3 and V is TRBV10-3, with TRBD1 matching over 7 bases. Here the CDR3 reads CAISFTGQTSGNTIYF. The CDR3 region has the DNA TGTGCCATCAGTTTTACGGGACAGACCTCTGGAAACACCATATATTTT.